These T cell receptor beta chains were read from a single sample in a study of blood T cell repertoires in COVID-19. This table comes from immunoSEQ multiplex PCR, and its TCRdb copy is limited to in-frame clones, with some not included. The repertoire holds a few hundred thousand clones, about 88% seen once, with more than 6.5% in the top ten. Sequencing was carried out using peripheral blood. The source of these receptors is a woman in her 70s with active or convalescent COVID-19. CDR3s include the opening cysteine and the closing phenylalanine or tryptophan. The D gene is left open where the match is weak. Only part of the rows carry a size: once, few, many, or a class if the clone is expanded.

>TRBJ2-3|TRBV7-2|few|.
CASSLEPRGTDTQYF
TGTGCCAGCAGCTTAGAACCCAGGGGCACAGATACGCAGTATTTT
>TRBJ1-2|TRBV12-3/TRBV12-4|.|TRBD1
CASRGQGAFGYTF
TGTGCCAGCAGGGGACAGGGGGCGTTTGGCTACACCTTC
>TRBJ2-7|TRBV18|.|TRBD1
CASSGRTGLSYEQYF
TGTGCCAGCTCGGGCCGGACAGGCCTCTCCTACGAGCAGTACTTC
>TRBJ2-1|TRBV5-1|.|TRBD2
CASNSGGNEQFF
TGCGCCAGCAATTCCGGGGGGAATGAGCAGTTCTTC
>TRBJ2-7|TRBV3-1/TRBV3-2|.|.
CASSQSWRIGQSYEQYF
TGTGCCAGCAGCCAATCCTGGAGGATCGGACAGTCCTACGAGCAGTACTTC
>TRBJ1-1|TRBV5-1|once|.
CASSLGGANTEAFF
TGCGCCAGCAGTTTAGGGGGGGCGAACACTGAAGCTTTCTTT
>TRBJ2-1|TRBV6-5|.|TRBD1
CASTNRGSNEQFF
TGTGCCAGCACAAACAGGGGGTCGAATGAGCAGTTCTTC
>TRBJ2-7|TRBV3-1/TRBV3-2|.|.
CASSHSGTPYEQYF
TGTGCCAGCAGCCACTCCGGGACACCTTACGAGCAGTACTTC
>TRBJ2-2|TRBV5-1|.|TRBD1
CASSLQDRVTTGELFF
TGCGCCAGCAGCTTGCAGGACAGGGTTACCACCGGGGAGCTGTTTTTT
>TRBJ2-5|TRBV18|.|.
CASSPGQGKRTQYF
TGTGCCAGCTCACCAGGGCAGGGGAAGAGGACCCAGTACTTC
>TRBJ2-2|TRBV7-9|.|.
CASSLEGAGELFF
TGTGCCAGCAGCTTAGAAGGGGCCGGGGAGCTGTTTTTT
>TRBJ2-3|TRBV4-2|.|TRBD1
CASSQVYSDRVVGDTQYF
TGTGCCAGCAGCCAAGTCTACTCCGACAGGGTTGTAGGAGATACGCAGTATTTT
>TRBJ1-1|TRBV5-5|.|TRBD1
CASSFNRGTEAFF
TGTGCCAGCAGCTTTAACAGGGGCACTGAAGCTTTCTTT
>TRBJ1-5|TRBV19|.|.
CASSAREGQPQHF
TGTGCCAGTAGTGCCAGGGAGGGTCAGCCCCAGCATTTT
>TRBJ2-7|TRBV27|.|.
CASSFQTRTYF
TGTGCCAGCAGTTTTCAGACTCGCACGTACTTC
>TRBJ2-7|TRBV18|.|TRBD1
CASSTPSGQDEQYF
TGTGCCAGCTCGACACCATCGGGACAGGACGAGCAGTACTTC
>TRBJ2-2|TRBV6-2/TRBV6-3|.|TRBD1
CASSSVLGTGNTGELFF
TGTGCCAGCAGTTCGGTGCTGGGGACAGGGAACACCGGGGAGCTGTTTTTT